Each of the 10 T cell receptor beta chains below was sequenced from the same sample in a study of cytomegalovirus exposure and HLA in healthy donors. Vbeta (60) and Jbeta (13) primers were used in the PCR. Sequencing used immunoSEQ multiplex PCR; TCRdb keeps in-frame clones, though not all of them. The sample's table shows roughly 50,000 clones. Sequencing was performed on PBMCs. Source of these receptors: a woman aged 40 to 49 in good health and CMV-seronegative.

V gene TRBV19 combines with J gene TRBJ1-2; the D is unclear. Germline lookup yields CDR1 LNHDA and CDR2 SQIVND (reference sequence). This CDR3 is 13 amino acids long. V was cut by 0 bases and J by 6 bases, with 8 bases left in between. CDR3 DNA sequence: TGTGCCAGTAGTATAGATGGAGTGAATGGCTACACCTTC. Its protein product is CASSIDGVNGYTF.

DNA of the CDR3: TGTGCCACCCTAGGCTCCAATGAAAAACTGTTTTTT. It yields the protein CATLGSNEKLFF. V gene TRBV15 combines with J gene TRBJ1-4, with D unclear. Between the trimmed V and J ends, which lost 8 bases and 5 bases, there was a span of 9 bases. The germline gives CDR1 LNHNV, CDR2 YYDKDF (reference sequence). The CDR3 extends over 12 amino acids.

The chain is built from TRBV10-3 and TRBJ2-1; 7 positions match TRBD2. Trimming took 6 bases from V and 6 from J; bases not matched to a gene: 5. From germline, CDR1 is ENHRY and CDR2 SYGVKD. The CDR3 consists of 13 residues. CDR3 nucleotide sequence: TGTGCCATCAGCCCAAGCGGGATCAATGAGCAGTTCTTC. This encodes CAISPSGINEQFF.

The V call is TRBV5-1, the J call TRBJ2-5; 12 bases map to TRBD2. The J call may not be correct, given that the DNA end is closer to TRBJ2-7. Germline loops: CDR1 SGHRS, CDR2 YFSETQ. This CDR3 is built from 18 residues. DNA for the CDR3: TGCGCCAGCAGCTTTGGACTAGCGGGATTTGTGGTGGGCTACGAGCAGTACTTC. Translation: CASSFGLAGFVVGYEQYF.

J is TRBJ1-4 and V is TRBV18; 7 nucleotides agree with TRBD1. Losses at the gene ends were 4 bases for V and 1 base for J; bases not matched to a gene: 6. Germline V gives CDR1 KGHSH, CDR2 LQKENI. This CDR3 is built from 16 residues. CDR3 DNA: TGTGCCAGCTCACGACAGGGTATTGGAACTAATGAAAAACTGTTTTTT. Translation gives CASSRQGIGTNEKLFF.

This chain joins TRBV7-9 and TRBJ1-4; D is perhaps TRBD1 (6 bases). This CDR3 contains 15 residues. Deletions cut 5 bases from V and 4 bases from J, with 14 bases between. Germline CDR1 is SEHNR and CDR2 is FQNEAQ (reference sequence). The CDR3 DNA is TGTGCCAGCAGCCTACGGACAGCCGGTAATGAAAAACTGTTTTTT. Its translation is CASSLRTAGNEKLFF.

The chain links TRBV18 to TRBJ2-1, with a possible D match to TRBD2 (7 bases). V was shortened by 4 bases and J by 7 bases, with 17 bases between the two germline ends. This CDR3 region has 15 residues. Germline V lookup: CDR1 KGHSH, CDR2 LQKENI. Here the CDR3 reads CASSQGGAEGNEQFF. In nucleotides, the CDR3 is TGTGCCAGCTCACAAGGGGGGGCCGAAGGTAATGAGCAGTTCTTC. Drawing the rest from reference TRBV18 and TRBJ2-1, the complete variable domain is NAGVMQNPRHLVRRRGQEARLRCSPMKGHSHVYWYRQLPEEGLKFMVYLQKENIIDESGMPKERFSAEFPKEGPSILRIQQVVRGDSAAYFCASSQGGAEGNEQFFGPGTRLTVL.

The chain recombines TRBV6-5 with TRBJ1-2, with D perhaps matching TRBD1 (5 bases). Germline V CDR1 and CDR2: MNHEY, SVGAGI. The length of the CDR3 is 14 residues. Trimming pared 4 bases from V and 3 bases from J, leaving 12 bases between. In DNA form, the CDR3 reads TGTGCCAGCAGTTCCGGGGGAGCCTACTATGGCTACACCTTC. Encoded protein: CASSSGGAYYGYTF.

This chain's CDR3 is CASSVAMNTEAFF. DNA for the CDR3: TGTGCCAGCAGCGTAGCCATGAACACTGAAGCTTTCTTT. The chain links TRBV9 to TRBJ1-1, with no clear D. The V gene lost 0 bases and the J gene lost 0 bases, with 3 bases spanning the gap. Looked up from germline, CDR1 is SGDLS and CDR2 is YYNGEE. The CDR3 spans 13 residues.

The rearrangement uses TRBV23-1 and TRBJ2-1; D remains unclear. TRBV23-1 is given ORF status, its function remaining uncertain. The ends were cut back, 7 bases at V and 7 bases at J, with 20 bases in the middle. The CDR3 has 15 amino acids. CDR3 DNA sequence: TGCGCCAGCAACCCGACCACCCGCTACAGTAATGAGCAGTTCTTC. Residues: CASNPTTRYSNEQFF.